Following are 11 T cell receptor beta chains from one sample sequenced in a study of CDR3 diversity in severe acne. TCRdb independently ran MiXCR on the PCR reads; one entry per CDR3 protein. This sample has more than 80,000 distinct CDR3 sequences; around 54% occur once, and the top ten carry roughly 12%. The sequenced sample was blood. These receptors originate from a male donor with severe acne vulgaris.

Regarding this clonotype: The junction departs from the called germline gene at one end, perhaps through a read error. V is TRBV5-1 and J is TRBJ2-2, with 11 nucleotides matching TRBD2. The length of the CDR3 is 16 residues. Germline CDR1 is SGHRS and CDR2 is YFSETQ. The chain's CDR3 is CANSPRGLADYNEQFF. The CDR3 DNA reads as TGCGCCAACAGCCCCCGGGGACTAGCGGACTACAATGAGCAGTTTTTT.

V is TRBV12-5 and J is TRBJ1-2, with TRBD1 identical over 9 bases. This CDR3 contains 14 residues. Germline V CDR1 and CDR2: LGHNT, FRNRAP. Here the CDR3 reads CASSPGQGLHGYTF. CDR3 DNA sequence: TGTGCCAGCAGTCCAGGACAGGGGTTACATGGCTACACCTTC.

This clonotype was seen repeatedly, ten times or more. The chain couples TRBV10-1 to TRBJ1-1; 7 nucleotides line up with TRBD1. The CDR3 consists of 12 residues. V dropped 9 bases and J dropped 1; count of bases not matched to a gene: 2. Germline CDR1 and CDR2: WNHNN and SYGVQD (reference sequence). For the CDR3, the DNA is TGCGCCAGAGACAGGGAGAACACTGAAGCTTTCTTT. Translating gives CARDRENTEAFF.

This clonotype is medium-sized in the sample. The chain links TRBV7-2 to TRBJ1-5; D remains ambiguous. Trimming removed 4 bases from V and 7 bases from J, with 8 bases in between. The CDR3 covers 12 residues. Germline values: CDR1 SGHTA, CDR2 FQGNSA. The CDR3 sequence: CASSSLRQPQHF. CDR3 coding DNA: TGTGCCAGCAGCTCGCTTCGCCAGCCCCAGCATTTT.

Turning to this clonotype: A single base separates this from a much larger clone, so it may be a read error. The gene calls are TRBV19 and TRBJ1-5; D not certain. There are 15 residues in the CDR3. The germline CDR1 and CDR2 sequences are LNHDA and SQIVND (reference sequence). Trimming shortened V by 3 bases and J by 3 bases, and 12 bases separated the two germline ends. The CDR3 DNA sequence: TGTGCCAGTAGTATCGGGCGGTATAACAATCAGCCCCAGCATTTT. Protein product: CASSIGRYNNQPQHF.

The chain uses TRBV5-1 and TRBJ1-1; perhaps TRBD1 as D (5 bases). The CDR3 runs 14 residues. CDR1 is SGHRS, CDR2 YFSETQ, per germline. The V end was cut by 5 bases, the J end by 5 bases, with 16 bases between. The CDR3 reads CASSSEGRRTEAFF. The CDR3 DNA reads as TGCGCCAGCAGTTCCGAGGGGCGGAGGACTGAAGCTTTCTTT. Full variable domain (rest looked up from reference TRBV5-1 and TRBJ1-1): KAGVTQTPRYLIKTRGQQVTLSCSPISGHRSVSWYQQTPGQGLQFLFEYFSETQRNKGNFPGRFSGRQFSNSRSEMNVSTLELGDSALYLCASSSEGRRTEAFFGQGTRLTVV.

The chain uses TRBV29-1 and TRBJ2-7; 8 bases are a match to TRBD2. Germline CDR1 is SQVTM and CDR2 is ANQGSEA. The CDR3 is 14 residues long. The ends lost 1 base at V and 6 bases at J; junction bases unmatched: 8. DNA for the CDR3: TGCAGCGTTGAAGTCGGAGCGGGGGCCTGCGAGCAGTACTTC. Amino acid sequence: CSVEVGAGACEQYF.

This rearrangement joins TRBV11-2 to TRBJ1-5; D ambiguous. CDR3 length: 13 amino acids. Looked up from germline, CDR1 is SGHAT and CDR2 is FQNNGV. The V end lost 3 bases, the J end lost 1 base, and 4 bases lay between the germline ends. The CDR3 DNA reads as TGTGCCAGCAGCTTTCACAGCAATCAGCCCCAGCATTTT. Protein sequence: CASSFHSNQPQHF.

The V gene is TRBV13, the J gene TRBJ2-7; the D gene is possibly TRBD2 (6 bases). This CDR3 has 13 amino acids. The V end was cut by 7 bases, the J end by 5 bases, with 15 bases between. Looked up from germline, CDR1 is PRHDT and CDR2 is FYEKMQ (reference sequence). The CDR3 sequence: CASKGPGSHEQYF. The CDR3 DNA reads TGTGCCAGCAAGGGGCCCGGGAGCCACGAGCAGTACTTC. Combining the CDR3 with reference TRBV13 and TRBJ2-7 gives the whole variable domain AAGVIQSPRHLIKEKRETATLKCYPIPRHDTVYWYQQGPGQDPQFLISFYEKMQSDKGSIPDRFSAQQFSDYHSELNMSSLELGDSALYFCASKGPGSHEQYFGPGTRLTVT.

This clonotype was observed many times. This chain uses TRBV5-5 with TRBJ2-7, with D tentatively TRBD1 (6 bases). CDR3 length: 18 residues. V was trimmed by 5 bases and J by 4 bases, leaving 28 bases between them. Germline loops: CDR1 SGHKS, CDR2 YYEKEE (reference sequence). CDR3 protein: CASSPVLTGSWGIYEQYF. For the CDR3, the DNA is TGTGCCAGCAGTCCAGTATTAACAGGGAGTTGGGGAATTTACGAGCAGTACTTC.

The V gene is TRBV7-2, the J gene TRBJ2-1; 8 bases are a match to TRBD2. The CDR3 covers 19 residues. Germline V gives CDR1 SGHTA, CDR2 FQGNSA. V shed 5 bases and J 3 bases; nucleotides not matched to a gene: 18. The CDR3 loop is CASSRAGVAGRRNYNEQFF. CDR3 nucleotides: TGTGCCAGCAGCCGGGCAGGGGTAGCGGGGAGACGGAACTACAATGAGCAGTTCTTC.